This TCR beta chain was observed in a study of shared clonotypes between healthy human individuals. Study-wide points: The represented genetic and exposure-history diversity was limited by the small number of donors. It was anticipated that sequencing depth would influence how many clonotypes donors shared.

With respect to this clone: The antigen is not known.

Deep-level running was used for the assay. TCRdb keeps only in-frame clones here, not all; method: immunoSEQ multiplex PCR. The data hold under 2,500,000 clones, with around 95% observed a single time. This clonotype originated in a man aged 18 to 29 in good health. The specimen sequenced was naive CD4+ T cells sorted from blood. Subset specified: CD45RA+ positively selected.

The CDR3 DNA reads TGTGCCAGCAGTTTAGGACCCGGGAATGAAAAACTGTTTTTT. It encodes CASSLGPGNEKLFF. The V call is TRBV27, the J call TRBJ1-4; D remains unclear. This CDR3 is built from 14 residues. Germline V gives CDR1 MNHEY, CDR2 SMNVEV (reference sequence). V lost 2 bases and J 5 bases, leaving 9 bases between the germline ends.